These 18 T cell receptor beta chains came from one sample sequenced in a study of shared clonotypes between healthy human individuals. Sequencing was performed with immunoSEQ multiplex PCR; in TCRdb, only in-frame clones are kept and a portion is missing. The table records millions of clones, approximately 94% of them present only once. Naivety among CD8 cells was defined by CD45RO negativity and positive CCR7 selection, thereby excluding terminally differentiated effector memory CD45RA+ cells. Sequencing input: naive CD8+ T cells sorted from blood. The receptors were gathered from a man aged 18 to 29 in good health.

J is TRBJ1-4 and V is TRBV28; D ambiguous. The CDR3 spans 14 residues. The ends were cut back, 2 bases at V and 0 bases at J, with 4 bases in the middle. The germline CDR1 and CDR2 sequences are MDHEN and SYDVKM. The CDR3 DNA sequence: TGTGCCAGCAGTTTACTTGCAACTAATGAAAAACTGTTTTTT. It translates to CASSLLATNEKLFF.

The chain employs TRBV9 and TRBJ1-3, with unresolved D. The germline V and J ends were trimmed by 0 bases and 4 bases, with 11 bases remaining between them. In germline, CDR1 is SGDLS, CDR2 YYNGEE. This CDR3 region has 15 residues. Here the CDR3 reads CASSVEGGKGNTIYF. CDR3 nucleotide sequence: TGTGCCAGCAGCGTAGAAGGTGGAAAAGGAAACACCATATATTTT.

The chain carries TRBV10-2 and TRBJ1-1; D uncertain. Trimming took off 8 bases at V and 2 bases at J, with 12 bases between the two ends. Germline V lookup: CDR1 WSHSY, CDR2 SAAADI. There are 13 residues in the CDR3. The CDR3 DNA sequence: TGCGCCAGCTCCGCTCCACCCAACACTGAAGCTTTCTTT. It encodes CASSAPPNTEAFF.

The V call is TRBV28, the J call TRBJ2-7; D may be TRBD2 (6 bases). The length of the CDR3 is 16 residues. The V end lost 6 bases, the J end lost 6 bases, and 24 bases lay between the germline ends. Germline CDR1 MDHEN, CDR2 SYDVKM. CDR3 loop: CASSAQGGGTPFEQYF. The CDR3 DNA is TGTGCCAGCAGCGCTCAGGGTGGCGGGACCCCATTCGAGCAGTACTTC.

The J gene is TRBJ2-7, the V gene TRBV7-2; D call uncertain. Germline V CDR1 and CDR2: SGHTA, FQGNSA. This CDR3 contains 16 residues. V lost 5 bases to trimming and J lost 4 bases, with 21 bases between them. The CDR3 region is CASSGPRAGSPYEQYF. As DNA, the CDR3 is TGTGCCAGCAGCGGCCCTAGGGCAGGATCACCTTACGAGCAGTACTTC.

V and J are TRBV9 and TRBJ2-3; maybe TRBD2 (6 bases). V was shortened by 3 bases and J by 3 bases, with 17 bases between the two germline ends. The CDR3 consists of 16 residues. Germline V gene data show CDR1 as SGDLS and CDR2 as YYNGEE. The CDR3 DNA follows: TGTGCCAGCAGCGGGGGAGGACCCGAGGGAACAGATACGCAGTATTTT. As protein: CASSGGGPEGTDTQYF. The whole variable domain, remainder taken from reference TRBV9 and TRBJ2-3, is DSGVTQTPKHLITATGQRVTLRCSPRSGDLSVYWYQQSLDQGLQFLIQYYNGEERAKGNILERFSAQQFPDLHSELNLSSLELGDSALYFCASSGGGPEGTDTQYFGPGTRLTVL.

The chain links TRBV9 to TRBJ2-5; 7 positions match TRBD2. CDR1 SGDLS and CDR2 YYNGEE come from the germline V gene. Trimming at V came to 4 bases and at J to 2 bases, leaving 2 bases not matched to a gene. The CDR3 has 13 amino acids. Here the CDR3 reads CASSHGGQETQYF. In nucleotides, the CDR3 is TGTGCCAGCAGCCACGGGGGGCAAGAGACCCAGTACTTC.

This rearrangement joins TRBV7-6 to TRBJ1-4, with 9 bases matching TRBD1. V lost 2 bases and J lost 0; bases outside the gene matches: 7. Per germline, CDR1 SGHVS and CDR2 FNYEAQ. The length of the CDR3 is 18 residues. The CDR3 nucleotides are TGTGCCAGCAGCTTAAACAGGGGGCCCCCCTCAACTAATGAAAAACTGTTTTTT. Protein product: CASSLNRGPPSTNEKLFF. Variable domain in full (rest from reference TRBV7-6 and TRBJ1-4): GAGVSQSPRYKVTKRGQDVALRCDPISGHVSLYWYRQALGQGPEFLTYFNYEAQQDKSGLPNDRFSAERPEGSISTLTIQRTEQRDSAMYRCASSLNRGPPSTNEKLFFGSGTQLSVL.

In regard to this clone: Other nucleotide sequences in the sample specify the same CDR3. The chain uses TRBV6-5 and TRBJ2-1; D is uncertain. Per germline, CDR1 MNHEY and CDR2 SVGAGI. This CDR3 has 12 residues. Trimming removed 0 bases at V and 10 bases at J, with 7 bases between. In DNA form, the CDR3 reads TGTGCCAGCAGTTACTCGACTGGCGAGCAGTTCTTC. Its protein is CASSYSTGEQFF.

About this clone itself: Other DNA sequences from this sample encode an identical CDR3 as well. This chain links TRBV5-1 with TRBJ2-3; 10 bases agree with TRBD2. This CDR3 is built from 16 residues. J was trimmed by 2 bases and V by 0 bases; bases with no gene match: 3. The germline CDR1 and CDR2 sequences are SGHRS and YFSETQ. CDR3 bases: TGCGCCAGCAGCTTGGGGCTAGCGGGGGTCACAGATACGCAGTATTTT. Its protein is CASSLGLAGVTDTQYF. The full variable domain, with the rest looked up from reference TRBV5-1 and TRBJ2-3, is KAGVTQTPRYLIKTRGQQVTLSCSPISGHRSVSWYQQTPGQGLQFLFEYFSETQRNKGNFPGRFSGRQFSNSRSEMNVSTLELGDSALYLCASSLGLAGVTDTQYFGPGTRLTVL.

The chain joins TRBV19 to TRBJ2-7, with 10 bases identical to TRBD1. Germline V lookup: CDR1 LNHDA, CDR2 SQIVND (reference sequence). CDR3 size: 13 residues. Trimming cost V 11 bases and J 1 base; bases outside gene matches: 5. CDR3 sequence reads: CAAGTGESYEQYF. DNA of the CDR3: TGTGCCGCCGGGACAGGGGAATCCTACGAGCAGTACTTC.

About this clone itself: Other DNA sequences in this specimen translate into the identical CDR3. The rearrangement uses TRBV5-4 and TRBJ2-5, with TRBD2 identical over 7 bases. The V gene end was trimmed by 2 bases and the J gene end by 3 bases; junction bases not matched to a gene: 4. CDR1 and CDR2 from the germline V gene are SGHNT and YYREEE (reference sequence). This CDR3 has 14 residues. The CDR3 DNA reads as TGTGCCAGCAGCTTCGGGGGGATAGAAGAGACCCAGTACTTC. It yields the protein CASSFGGIEETQYF.

As for this clone: Other DNA sequences in this sample translate to the same CDR3. The V and J genes are TRBV5-1 and TRBJ2-2; no clear D gene. The V end lost 2 bases, the J end lost 1 base, and 6 bases lay between the germline ends. This CDR3 is 14 amino acids long. Germline CDR1 is SGHRS and CDR2 is YFSETQ. CDR3 nucleotide sequence: TGCGCCAGCAGCTTAGCAGGGAACACCGGGGAGCTGTTTTTT. Its protein is CASSLAGNTGELFF.

CDR3 DNA sequence: TGCAGTGCTCGACGCTACGAGCAGTACTTC. Amino acids: CSARRYEQYF. The chain links TRBV20-1 to TRBJ2-7; unclear D gene. This CDR3 is 10 amino acids long. In germline, CDR1 is DFQATT, CDR2 SNEGSKA (reference sequence). With 5 bases removed from V and 3 bases from J, the gap between germline ends came to 5 bases.

The chain combines TRBV6-6 with TRBJ2-7; TRBD1 aligns across 9 bases. V lost 5 bases to trimming and J lost 1 base; unmatched junction nucleotides: 3. Germline-derived CDR1 and CDR2 are MNHNY and SVGAGI (reference sequence). This CDR3 comprises 14 residues. The chain's CDR3 is CASSGQGTSYEQYF. CDR3 DNA: TGTGCCAGCAGTGGACAGGGGACATCCTACGAGCAGTACTTC.

The chain carries TRBV2 and TRBJ2-2; 12 nucleotides agree with TRBD2. Germline V gene sequence: CDR1 SNHLY, CDR2 FYNNEI. After removal of 2 bases from V and 4 bases from J, the junction contained 5 bases not matched to a gene. The CDR3 totals 17 residues. CDR3 in amino acids: CASSELAGGPRTGELFF. CDR3 nucleotides: TGTGCCAGCAGTGAACTAGCGGGAGGGCCGCGCACCGGGGAGCTGTTTTTT.

V is TRBV28 and J is TRBJ1-2; maybe TRBD1 (5 bases). V dropped 6 bases and J dropped 7 bases, with 9 bases sitting between them. The CDR3 has 11 amino acids. Germline CDR1 is MDHEN and CDR2 is SYDVKM. CDR3 protein: CASSPGSGYTF. In DNA, the CDR3 is TGTGCCAGCAGCCCAGGGTCTGGCTACACCTTC.

The J gene is TRBJ1-5, the V gene TRBV6-1, with TRBD1 matching over 10 bases. Germline values: CDR1 MNHNS, CDR2 SASEGT. The CDR3 runs to 15 residues. With V trimmed by 4 bases and J by 8 bases, 8 bases remained unmatched. This chain's CDR3 is CASSGGTGDLEPQHF. In DNA form, the CDR3 reads TGTGCCAGCAGTGGAGGGACAGGGGACTTGGAGCCCCAGCATTTT.